One T cell receptor beta chain is described in this entry. The data derive from a study of T cell changes during pregnancy in multiple sclerosis. From germline, CDR1 is MGHRA and CDR2 YSYEKL. Trimming removed 1 base from V and 3 bases from J, with 19 bases in between. The CDR3 loop spans 17 amino acids. The assay was immunoSEQ multiplex PCR, and TCRdb's table has in-frame clones only and misses some. This table has about 120,000 clones, under 95% appearing once. The receptor was isolated from a female donor with multiple sclerosis, enrolled in a pregnancy study. V gene TRBV4-1 combines with J gene TRBJ2-7, with D maybe TRBD1 (5 bases). The specimen comprised peripheral blood, sampled before pregnancy. CDR3 coding DNA: TGCGCCAGCAGCCAAGGGTCCTCCTCAGGGTTGGTCTACGAGCAGTACTTC. Residues: CASSQGSSSGLVYEQYF.